This record concerns one TCR beta chain sequence. This sample is part of a study of blood T cell repertoires in COVID-19. On the study more broadly: COVID-19 samples, acute and convalescent, were from the United States, Italy and Spain. The cDNA or gDNA used as material had been derived from T cells, B-cell-depleted T cells, or PBMCs.

Original data processing: Quantification of nucleated cells was approximated via reference gene primer amplification. Profiled with immunoSEQ multiplex PCR; TCRdb holds only in-frame clones, not every one. V and J calls and clone size are those listed in that table; D and trimming were worked out from the DNA. The table shows some 110,000 clones, with roughly 84% occurring only once. CDR3 length equals 17 residues. Germline CDR1 and CDR2: SGHRS and YFSETQ. Trimming pared 0 bases from V and 4 bases from J, leaving 17 bases between. The receptor was isolated from a woman in her seventies with acute or convalescent COVID-19. This chain joins TRBV5-1 and TRBJ1-5; D is perhaps TRBD1 (5 bases). Sequencing was carried out using peripheral blood. CDR3 residues: CASSLGVGSAGNQPQHF. In DNA, the CDR3 is TGCGCCAGCAGCTTGGGCGTTGGTTCGGCAGGGAATCAGCCCCAGCATTTT. Full variable domain (outside the CDR3, taken from reference TRBV5-1 and TRBJ1-5): KAGVTQTPRYLIKTRGQQVTLSCSPISGHRSVSWYQQTPGQGLQFLFEYFSETQRNKGNFPGRFSGRQFSNSRSEMNVSTLELGDSALYLCASSLGVGSAGNQPQHFGDGTRLSIL.